The 27 T cell receptor beta chains given below trace back to one sample, sequenced in a study of early T cells in non-severe SARS-CoV-2 infection. MiXCR was run by TCRdb on the 5' RACE reads, yielding one entry per CDR3 protein. The sample has 70,000 or so distinct CDR3 sequences, approximately 12% seen once. Source material: whole blood. The receptors shown here come from an adult who was a healthcare worker with PCR-confirmed SARS-CoV-2 infection or an uninfected control (not recorded which).

This clonotype was picked up many times. The genes are TRBV7-2 and TRBJ2-1; 11 nucleotides match TRBD2. This CDR3 comprises 14 residues. Germline-derived CDR1 and CDR2 are SGHTA and FQGNSA. Unmatched junction bases numbered 3, after V lost 4 bases and J lost 7 bases. CDR3 sequence (DNA): TGTGCCAGCAGCTGGGTAGCGGGAGGGAATGAGCAGTTCTTC. Its translation: CASSWVAGGNEQFF.

The gene calls are TRBV12-3 or TRBV12-4 and TRBJ2-1, with 7 bases matching TRBD1. CDR3 length: 14 amino acids. Trimming took 5 bases from V and 7 from J; bases not matched to a gene: 8. The CDR3 sequence: CASSPTGPRNEQFF. CDR3 DNA: TGTGCCAGCAGTCCGACAGGGCCGAGGAATGAGCAGTTCTTC.

This clonotype appeared a few times. The chain carries TRBV5-1 and TRBJ2-3; D is undetermined. Trimming shortened V by 8 bases and J by 2 bases, and 15 bases separated the two germline ends. Germline values: CDR1 SGHRS, CDR2 YFSETQ. CDR3 size: 14 residues. The CDR3, as DNA: TGCGCCAGTTCCACTCAGAAGACCACAGATACGCAGTATTTT. Translated: CASSTQKTTDTQYF.

This chain connects TRBV9 to TRBJ2-3, with 16 nucleotides matching TRBD2. The CDR3 covers 17 residues. CDR1 and CDR2 (germline): SGDLS, YYNGEE. With 4 bases clipped from V and 4 bases from J, the junction kept 6 bases outside the gene matches. Written as DNA, the CDR3 is TGTGCCAGCAGCTCCCCGGGACTAGCGGGAGGGCCAGATACGCAGTATTTT. Protein product: CASSSPGLAGGPDTQYF.

The rearrangement joins TRBV3-1 to TRBJ2-7, with unresolved D. The V gene's germline CDR1 is LGHDT and CDR2 YNNKEL (reference sequence). V lost 1 base to trimming and J lost 7 bases, with 8 bases between them. This CDR3 has 12 residues. This chain's CDR3 is CASSQGMREQYF. DNA of the CDR3: TGTGCCAGCAGCCAAGGGATGCGGGAGCAGTACTTC.

The chain carries TRBV20-1 and TRBJ1-1, with no clear D. The ends were cut back, 5 bases at V and 8 bases at J, with 9 bases in the middle. Germline V gene sequence: CDR1 DFQATT, CDR2 SNEGSKA (reference sequence). The CDR3 extends over 10 amino acids. CDR3 sequence (DNA): TGCAGTGCTGTGGACGGGGAAGCTTTCTTT. Its translation is CSAVDGEAFF.

This chain links TRBV30 with TRBJ1-2; 8 bases match TRBD1. This CDR3 has 15 residues. Losses at the gene ends were 3 bases for V and 0 bases for J; bases not matched to a gene: 6. The germline CDR1 and CDR2 sequences are GTSNPN and SVGIG (reference sequence). CDR3 sequence reads: CAWRDRGDPNYGYTF. The CDR3 nucleotides read TGTGCCTGGAGAGACAGGGGAGATCCTAACTATGGCTACACCTTC.

This clonotype was recorded at least ten times. The chain recombines TRBV18 with TRBJ1-6; no clear D. The CDR3 has 13 residues. Looked up from germline, CDR1 is KGHSH and CDR2 is LQKENI. V was cut by 5 bases and J by 8 bases, with 10 bases left in between. DNA of the CDR3: TGTGCCAGCTCAGAGGCCCGGGATTCACCCCTCCACTTT. This codes for CASSEARDSPLHF.

The table lists this clonotype with many counts. The chain is built from TRBV7-3 and TRBJ1-1, with a tentative D call TRBD1 (6 bases). The V and J ends lost 3 bases and 1 base respectively, with 6 bases between them. This CDR3 spans 13 amino acids. CDR1 and CDR2 (germline): SGHTA, FQGTGA. The CDR3 DNA is TGTGCCAGCAGCTTGGGACAGAACACTGAAGCTTTCTTT. As protein: CASSLGQNTEAFF.

This clonotype was counted many times. The J gene is TRBJ2-3, the V gene TRBV7-9; D unresolved. CDR1 is SEHNR, CDR2 FQNEAQ, per germline (reference sequence). V was trimmed by 2 bases and J by 4 bases, leaving 4 bases between them. This CDR3 has 12 residues. The CDR3 DNA is TGTGCCAGCAGCTTAACCCCAGATACGCAGTATTTT. Translating it yields CASSLTPDTQYF. Full variable domain (remainder filled in from reference TRBV7-9 and TRBJ2-3): DTGVSQNPRHKITKRGQNVTFRCDPISEHNRLYWYRQTLGQGPEFLTYFQNEAQLEKSRLLSDRFSAERPKGSFSTLEIQRTEQGDSAMYLCASSLTPDTQYFGPGTRLTVL.

This clonotype has at least ten counts. This chain uses TRBV28 with TRBJ2-7; D call uncertain. V lost 4 bases and J lost 9, with 10 bases in between. The germline V gene has CDR1 MDHEN and CDR2 SYDVKM. The CDR3 runs 11 residues. Here the CDR3 reads CASSSIGPQYF. The CDR3 bases are TGTGCCAGCAGTTCTATAGGACCGCAGTACTTC.

In its sample, this clonotype was seen many times. J is TRBJ2-3 and V is TRBV12-3 or TRBV12-4, with 7 bases identical to TRBD1. The CDR3 totals 14 residues. V was pared by 7 bases and J by 8 bases, with 12 bases of the junction left unmatched. The CDR3 protein is CASNNRGSSPTQYF. DNA of the CDR3: TGTGCCAGCAACAACAGGGGTTCCTCCCCTACGCAGTATTTT.

This clonotype was counted ten times or more. The chain couples TRBV14 to TRBJ1-1; 8 bases match TRBD1. V lost 1 base to trimming and J lost 6 bases; unmatched junction nucleotides: 4. The CDR3 is 14 amino acids. CDR1 and CDR2 (germline): SGHDN, FVKESK. CDR3 in DNA: TGTGCCAGCAGCCAAGTACAGGGGGAGGCTGAAGCTTTCTTT. Its translation: CASSQVQGEAEAFF.

The J gene is TRBJ2-6, the V gene TRBV7-8; no reliable D call. V lost 1 base to trimming and J lost 4 bases, with 8 bases between them. The CDR3 totals 15 residues. The germline CDR1 and CDR2 sequences are SGHVS and FQNEAQ. This CDR3 is CASSLESRGANVLTF. CDR3 coding DNA: TGTGCCAGCAGCTTAGAGTCCAGAGGGGCCAACGTCCTGACTTTC.

This chain links TRBV6-1 with TRBJ2-3; D not resolved. Germline lookup yields CDR1 MNHNS and CDR2 SASEGT. CDR3 length: 12 residues. V was trimmed by 4 bases and J by 6 bases, leaving 8 bases between them. The CDR3 loop is CASSALFDTQYF. The CDR3 DNA reads TGTGCCAGCAGTGCCCTGTTCGATACGCAGTATTTT.

This clonotype was detected many times. CDR3 in DNA: TGTGCCAGCAGCCGAGGAGCCGGGAGTACGCAGTATTTT. Protein: CASSRGAGSTQYF. The genes are TRBV7-6 and TRBJ2-3; D is perhaps TRBD2 (6 bases). The CDR3 is made up of 13 amino acids. Trimming stripped 5 bases from V and 8 bases from J, with 14 bases between. Germline V gene data show CDR1 as SGHVS and CDR2 as FNYEAQ.

Many counts were recorded for this clonotype. This chain joins TRBV11-2 and TRBJ2-7, with D perhaps matching TRBD1 (5 bases). Between the trimmed V and J ends, which lost 5 bases and 3 bases, there was a span of 17 bases. The CDR3 has 15 amino acids. Germline V gene lookup returns CDR1 SGHAT and CDR2 FQNNGV. The CDR3 is CASSPKGWTNYEQYF. The CDR3 nucleotides are TGTGCCAGCAGCCCCAAGGGGTGGACGAACTACGAGCAGTACTTC.

The chain carries TRBV28 and TRBJ2-7; the match to TRBD1 covers 8 bases. The length of the CDR3 is 14 residues. The germline V gene encodes CDR1 MDHEN and CDR2 SYDVKM. Unmatched junction bases numbered 7, after V lost 6 bases and J lost 3 bases. The chain's CDR3 is CASRGAGGGYEQYF. CDR3 nucleotide sequence: TGTGCCAGCAGGGGGGCAGGGGGCGGCTACGAGCAGTACTTC.

This clonotype was counted a few times. J is TRBJ2-7 and V is TRBV20-1; possibly TRBD1 or TRBD2 for D (5 bases each). Looked up from germline, CDR1 is DFQATT and CDR2 is SNEGSKA (reference sequence). CDR3 length: 13 residues. Trimming cost V 5 bases and J 6 bases, with 17 bases left between them. The CDR3 spells CSALTPGLGEQYF. The DNA of the CDR3 is TGCAGTGCTCTTACGCCGGGGCTCGGCGAGCAGTACTTC.

This sequence joins TRBV4-2 and TRBJ2-1; a possible D gene is TRBD2 (6 bases). The germline V gene has CDR1 LGHNA and CDR2 YNFKEQ. V was clipped by 1 base and J by 4 bases, with 11 bases between them. This CDR3 region has 15 residues. The CDR3 is CASSQAGGEYNEQFF. CDR3 nucleotides: TGTGCCAGCAGCCAAGCCGGGGGAGAGTACAATGAGCAGTTCTTC.

Worth noting for this clonotype: The junction differs from germline at one of its ends, possibly a read error. The chain is built from TRBV11-2 and TRBJ1-1; D might be TRBD1 (5 bases). CDR1 is SGHAT and CDR2 is FQNNGV in the germline V gene. The CDR3 consists of 15 residues. CDR3: CASIHSQGLNTEVFF. As DNA, the CDR3 is TGTGCCAGCATCCACTCGCAGGGCTTGAACACTGAAGTTTTCTTT.

This clonotype was observed at least ten times. The rearrangement links TRBV5-1 to TRBJ2-7, with D unclear. With 3 bases removed from V and 5 bases from J, the gap between germline ends came to 15 bases. Germline CDR1 reads SGHRS; CDR2 reads YFSETQ. This CDR3 contains 14 residues. This CDR3 is CASSSLTTEDEQYF. Written as DNA, the CDR3 is TGCGCCAGCAGCTCCCTAACGACCGAGGACGAGCAGTACTTC.

This clonotype showed up many times. The V and J genes are TRBV7-3 and TRBJ2-1, with 8 bases aligning to TRBD2. Germline CDR1 and CDR2: SGHTA and FQGTGA. The CDR3 totals 15 residues. Trimming cost V 1 base and J 4 bases; bases outside gene matches: 3. CDR3 coding DNA: TGTGCCAGCAGCTTAAGAGCGGGAGCTTACAATGAGCAGTTCTTC. Translated: CASSLRAGAYNEQFF.

This clonotype was recorded at least ten times. The V and J genes are TRBV28 and TRBJ2-2; unclear D gene. Germline loops: CDR1 MDHEN, CDR2 SYDVKM. Trimming removed 6 bases at V and 1 base at J, with 3 bases between. The length of the CDR3 is 12 residues. In DNA, the CDR3 is TGTGCCAGCAGGCGGAACACCGGGGAGCTGTTTTTT. As protein: CASRRNTGELFF.

This rearrangement joins TRBV7-9 to TRBJ2-7, with D perhaps TRBD1 (5 bases). The germline V gene encodes CDR1 SEHNR and CDR2 FQNEAQ (reference sequence). The CDR3 contains 15 residues. Between the trimmed V and J ends, which lost 5 bases and 6 bases, there was a span of 20 bases. CDR3 sequence (DNA): TGTGCCAGCAGCCTCTTCCAAGGGGTCTTTTTCGAGCAGTACTTC. Amino acid sequence: CASSLFQGVFFEQYF.

CDR3 in DNA: TGCAGTACATCCGGGGGCGAAAGCTCCTACGAGCAGTACTTC. Translation gives CSTSGGESSYEQYF. This chain links TRBV20-1 with TRBJ2-7; possibly TRBD1 or TRBD2 for D (6 bases each). The CDR3 has 14 amino acids. The V gene's germline CDR1 is DFQATT and CDR2 SNEGSKA (reference sequence). Trimming stripped 8 bases from V and 0 bases from J, with 17 bases between.

This clonotype came up many times. CDR3 DNA: TGTGCCAGCAGGAGGGACAGGGTACTCCTCTACGAGCAGTACTTC. Its translation is CASRRDRVLLYEQYF. The J gene is TRBJ2-7, the V gene TRBV27, with 9 bases lining up with TRBD1. The junction had 9 bases not matched to a gene; V was cut back by 6 bases and J by 3 bases. This CDR3 contains 15 residues. From germline, CDR1 is MNHEY and CDR2 SMNVEV (reference sequence).